This T cell receptor beta chain was identified during a study of blood T cell repertoires in COVID-19. Whole-study context: COVID-19 samples from acute and convalescent phases originated in the United States, Italy and Spain. The analysed material was cDNA or gDNA that came from T cells, B-cell-depleted T cells, or PBMCs.

This clone has only a few counts. CDR3 length: 15 residues. V was pared by 2 bases and J by 8 bases, with 7 bases of the junction left unmatched. Per the germline V gene, CDR1 is SGHKS and CDR2 is YYEKEE (reference sequence). Methods used by the authors: Estimated nucleated cell counts came from reference gene primer amplification. TCRdb's copy holds only in-frame clones and misses some; the assay was immunoSEQ multiplex PCR. V and J calls and clone size are given by that table; D and trimming were obtained from the DNA. The sample has about 52,000 clones; under 85% are singletons. The sequence was obtained from a man aged 65-85 years with active COVID-19. The chain couples TRBV5-5 to TRBJ1-6; 7 positions match TRBD1. The sample comprised peripheral blood. The CDR3 reads CASSFGTVVDSPLHF. The CDR3 region has the DNA TGTGCCAGCAGCTTTGGGACAGTGGTGGATTCACCCCTCCACTTT.